This is a list of T cell receptor beta chains from one sample in a study of cytomegalovirus exposure and HLA in healthy donors. Sequenced by immunoSEQ multiplex PCR; TCRdb stores in-frame clones only, minus some. The sample includes 150,000 to 200,000 clones, 80% to 85% of them seen just once. The sequenced material came from PBMCs. These receptors were collected from a boy younger than 10 in good health and CMV-seronegative. The CDR3 runs from the conserved cysteine through the conserved F or W. D genes are given only for firm matches. Where a row states a size, it is once, few, many or the class of an expanded clone; other rows omit it.

J	D	V	size	DNA	CDR3
TRBJ1-2	TRBD1	TRBV6-1	NA	TGTGCCAGCCGGACAGGGGGGAACTATGGCTACACCTTC	CASRTGGNYGYTF
TRBJ1-1	NA	TRBV28	NA	TGTGCCAGCAGCAGGGTGAACACTGAAGCTTTCTTT	CASSRVNTEAFF
TRBJ1-6	TRBD1	TRBV6-6	NA	TGTGCCAGCAGTTACGAGACAGGGTCGGGGAATTCACCCCTCCACTTT	CASSYETGSGNSPLHF
TRBJ1-1	NA	TRBV30	NA	TGTGCCTGGATTCCCAACAGGGTATTTGTCCCTGAAGCTTTCTTT	CAWIPNRVFVPEAFF
TRBJ1-1	TRBD1	TRBV30	NA	TGTGCCTGGAGCGGACAGGGTTCGAGAGGAGCTTTCTTT	CAWSGQGSRGAFF
TRBJ1-2	NA	TRBV27	NA	TGTGCCAGCAGTTTAGACGGGAACTATGGCTACACCTTC	CASSLDGNYGYTF
TRBJ2-2	TRBD2	TRBV6-5	NA	TGTGCCAGCCGGGGAGGGGCCGGGGAGCTGTTTTTT	CASRGGAGELFF
TRBJ1-4	TRBD1	TRBV23-1	NA	TGCGCCAGCAGTCCCCGGGACAGGGGTGAAAAACTGTTTTTT	CASSPRDRGEKLFF
TRBJ1-2	NA	TRBV6-1	NA	TGTGCCAGCAGTGAACGGGGCTATGGCTACACCTTC	CASSERGYGYTF
TRBJ1-5	NA	TRBV15	few	TGTGCCACCAGCAGAGATCTGATCAAGGGGATGCAGCCCCAGCATTTT	CATSRDLIKGMQPQHF
TRBJ2-7	TRBD1	TRBV12-5	NA	TGTGCTAGTGGTTTGGTACAAGGACAGGGAATCCCCTACGAGCAGTACTTC	CASGLVQGQGIPYEQYF
TRBJ2-7	TRBD1	TRBV11-1	NA	TGTGCCAGCAGCCATGGGACAGGGGGACCGGGGGAGCAGTACTTC	CASSHGTGGPGEQYF
TRBJ1-2	NA	TRBV29-1	NA	TGCAGCGTTGATGGAGGGAACTATGGCTACACCTTC	CSVDGGNYGYTF
TRBJ2-2	TRBD2	TRBV13	NA	TGTGCCAGCAGCTCGACGACTAGCGGGAGAGGGATCACCGGGGAGCTGTTTTTT	CASSSTTSGRGITGELFF
TRBJ2-3	NA	TRBV10-3	NA	TGTGCCATCAGTGACTTGGAGGATTTTAATACGCAGTATTTT	CAISDLEDFNTQYF
TRBJ2-2	NA	TRBV30	NA	TGTGCCTGGAGTGCCTTGAACACCGGGGAGCTGTTTTTT	CAWSALNTGELFF
TRBJ1-4	TRBD1	TRBV27	NA	TGTGCCAGCAGTTTACTGGGGGACAGGAGGAATGAAAAACTGTTTTTT	CASSLLGDRRNEKLFF
TRBJ1-3	NA	TRBV6-6	NA	TGTGCCAGCAGCATAATTCCCGGAGGGACTGGAAACACCATATATTTT	CASSIIPGGTGNTIYF
TRBJ1-1	NA	TRBV15	NA	TGTGCCACCAGCAGAGCAGGGTTTAATATCTTTAGTGAAGCTTTCTTT	CATSRAGFNIFSEAFF
TRBJ2-1	NA	TRBV29-1	NA	TGCAGCGTTGGGTATTTGCTCTCGGATGAGCAGTTCTTC	CSVGYLLSDEQFF
TRBJ1-1	NA	TRBV4-3	NA	TGCGCCAGCAGCCAAGGAGATTCTTACACTGAAGCTTTCTTT	CASSQGDSYTEAFF
TRBJ1-4	NA	TRBV7-9	NA	TGTGCCAGCAGCTTAGAGGCGGGCAGGAGCCCCGCAACTAATGAAAAACTGTTTTTT	CASSLEAGRSPATNEKLFF
TRBJ2-5	NA	TRBV9	NA	TGTGCCAGCAGCGTAGGAGGGGGAGAGACCCAGTACTTC	CASSVGGGETQYF
TRBJ1-3	NA	TRBV6-5	NA	TGTGCCAGCAGTTACACAGCCTCTGGAAACACCATATATTTT	CASSYTASGNTIYF
TRBJ1-1	NA	TRBV7-2	NA	TGTGCCAGCAGCCCCCGACAGAACACTGAAGCTTTCTTT	CASSPRQNTEAFF
TRBJ1-5	NA	TRBV6-6	NA	TGTGCCAGCAGTTTCGGACGGGGGTATAGCAATCAGCCCCAGCATTTT	CASSFGRGYSNQPQHF
TRBJ2-1	TRBD2	TRBV7-2	few	TGTGCCAGCAGCCCCCGGACTAGCGGGAGTCAAAATGAGCAGTTCTTC	CASSPRTSGSQNEQFF
TRBJ2-1	TRBD2	TRBV5-1	NA	TGCGCCAGCAGCTTGACTAGCGGATTTATCTACAATGAGCAGTTCTTC	CASSLTSGFIYNEQFF
TRBJ2-7	TRBD1	TRBV4-3	NA	TGCGCCAGCAGCCCACAGGGGGTAGGGGAGCAGTACTTC	CASSPQGVGEQYF
TRBJ2-3	TRBD2	TRBV7-9	NA	TGTGCCAGCAGCTCCATTGCGACTAGCGGGGGGGTCCATACGCAGTATTTT	CASSSIATSGGVHTQYF
TRBJ2-7	NA	TRBV7-9	NA	TGTGCCAGCAGCTCGACTAGTTCCTACGAGCAGTACTTC	CASSSTSSYEQYF
TRBJ1-6	TRBD1	TRBV5-1	once	TGCGCCAGCAGCTGGGGACAGGGGGTCGGGTCACCCCTCCACTTT	CASSWGQGVGSPLHF
TRBJ1-2	TRBD1	TRBV29-1	few	TGCAGCGTTGATAACAGGGGAGGCGGCTACACCTTC	CSVDNRGGGYTF
TRBJ2-2	NA	TRBV4-1	once	TGCGCCAGCAGCCAAGATCAGGGACTGACCGGGGAGCTGTTTTTT	CASSQDQGLTGELFF
TRBJ1-5	NA	TRBV6-5	NA	TGTGCCAGCAGTTCCGGGGGACGGAGCAATCAGCCCCAGCATTTT	CASSSGGRSNQPQHF
TRBJ2-5	NA	TRBV6-5	NA	TGTGCCAGCAGTAGGAAGTTAGCAGGGGAGACCCAGTACTTC	CASSRKLAGETQYF
TRBJ2-5	TRBD2	TRBV7-2	NA	TGTGCCAGCAGTAGTCGGGGGGATAGAGGGACCCAGTACTTC	CASSSRGDRGTQYF
TRBJ1-2	NA	TRBV27	NA	TGTGCCAGCAGTCCTCATGCGGGGGCGACCTATGGCTACACCTTC	CASSPHAGATYGYTF
TRBJ2-6	NA	TRBV5-8	few	TGTGCCACGTACTCTGGGGCCAACGTCCTGACTTTC	CATYSGANVLTF
TRBJ2-7	TRBD1	TRBV10-1	NA	TGCGCCAGCAGTAAACCGGGACAGGGTAAATACGAGCAGTACTTC	CASSKPGQGKYEQYF
TRBJ2-5	TRBD1	TRBV2	NA	TGTGCCAGTTCCCTCCACTGGGGCAGGGACAGAGAGACCCAGTACTTC	CASSLHWGRDRETQYF
TRBJ2-2	TRBD1	TRBV6-1	NA	TGTGCCAGCAGTGATGACAGGGGGTTGAACACCGGGGAGCTGTTTTTT	CASSDDRGLNTGELFF
TRBJ1-4	TRBD1	TRBV28	NA	TGTGCCAGCAGCACAAACAGGGGGCTAGATGAAAAACTGTTTTTT	CASSTNRGLDEKLFF
TRBJ2-1	TRBD2	TRBV4-1	NA	TGCGCCAGCAGCCAACTAGCGGGAGTGCGGGATGAGCAGTTCTTC	CASSQLAGVRDEQFF
TRBJ2-7	TRBD2	TRBV11-2	NA	TGTGCCAGCAGCTCCAGGAGCGGGATAGGTTTCTACGAGCAGTACTTC	CASSSRSGIGFYEQYF
TRBJ2-5	TRBD1	TRBV11-1	few	TGTGCCAGCAGCTTGGGGGACAGCCCCTACCAAGAGACCCAGTACTTC	CASSLGDSPYQETQYF
TRBJ1-3	NA	TRBV14	NA	TGTGCCAGCAGCCACGGGGGCTCTGGAAACACCATATATTTT	CASSHGGSGNTIYF
TRBJ2-5	NA	TRBV5-6	NA	TGTGCCAGCAGCTTGGTAGGGGCCCAAGAGACCCAGTACTTC	CASSLVGAQETQYF
TRBJ2-3	TRBD2	TRBV5-1	once	TGCGCCAGCAGCCGGGGGGGTTCTAGGGGAAGCACAGATACGCAGTATTTT	CASSRGGSRGSTDTQYF
TRBJ2-3	TRBD2	TRBV7-2	NA	TGTGCCAGCAGCCTTAGTAGCGGGGATACAGATACGCAGTATTTT	CASSLSSGDTDTQYF
TRBJ1-2	NA	TRBV6-1	NA	TGTGCCAGCAGTGAATTAGGGGATGGCTACACCTTC	CASSELGDGYTF
TRBJ2-5	NA	TRBV5-1	once	TGCGCCAGCAGCTTGGCGCAGGCTGGAACCCAGTACTTC	CASSLAQAGTQYF
TRBJ2-7	TRBD2	TRBV20-1	NA	TGCAGCTTAGCGGGAGCGAAAGAGCAGTACTTC	CSLAGAKEQYF
TRBJ2-5	NA	TRBV15	NA	TGTGCCACCAGCAGAGTGGGGAGGGAGACCCAGTACTTC	CATSRVGRETQYF
TRBJ1-4	NA	TRBV18	NA	TGTGCCAGCTCACCGGATCAGGGGCAGGGTGAAAAACTGTTTTTT	CASSPDQGQGEKLFF
TRBJ2-1	TRBD2	TRBV2	few	TGTGCCAGCGCAACTAGCGGGATAGGCAATGAGCAGTTCTTC	CASATSGIGNEQFF
TRBJ1-3	NA	TRBV4-3	NA	TGCGCCAGCAGCCAAGACTTACAGTTTGGAAACACCATATATTTT	CASSQDLQFGNTIYF